Listed below are T cell receptor beta chains from one sample, sequenced in a study of OX40 agonist ivuxolimab in advanced cancers. Profiling relied on immunoSEQ multiplex PCR, and the TCRdb table lists in-frame clones only, not all of them. The repertoire has fewer than 85,000 clones, approximately 86% of them found once; the top ten carry approximately 2%. This material consisted of CD4+ or CD8+ T cells sorted from blood, taken in a trial of the OX40 agonist ivuxolimab. These receptors came from an adult with an advanced solid tumor such as melanoma, head and neck, liver or kidney cancer. The CDR3 runs from the conserved cysteine through the conserved F or W. Fields, in order: V gene, clone size, J gene, D gene, CDR3 protein, CDR3 DNA. The D gene is left open where the match is weak. Some rows mark clone size as missing; the rest say once, few, many or name a class of expanded clone.

>TRBV18|NA|TRBJ1-2|NA
CASSPQDSLYGYTF
TGTGCCAGCTCACCTCAGGACAGCCTCTATGGCTACACCTTC
>TRBV2|NA|TRBJ2-3|NA
CASSSLGSSTDTQYF
TGTGCCAGCAGTAGTCTTGGCAGCAGCACAGATACGCAGTATTTT
>TRBV9|NA|TRBJ1-1|NA
CASSPIIGTGEAFF
TGTGCCAGCAGCCCCATCATAGGAACAGGGGAAGCTTTCTTT
>TRBV28|NA|TRBJ2-5|NA
CASSEQETQYF
TGTGCCAGCAGTGAGCAAGAGACCCAGTACTTC
>TRBV18|NA|TRBJ2-3|TRBD2
CASSPLRPGTSGTRSTDTQYF
TGTGCCAGCTCACCACTCCGACCCGGGACTAGCGGGACCCGTAGCACAGATACGCAGTATTTT
>TRBV4-3|once|TRBJ2-6|NA
CASSPGANVLTF
TGCGCCAGCAGCCCTGGGGCCAACGTCCTGACTTTC
>TRBV4-2|NA|TRBJ2-1|NA
CASSVEGAKHNEQFF
TGTGCCAGCAGCGTGGAGGGGGCGAAACACAATGAGCAGTTCTTC
>TRBV5-1|NA|TRBJ2-4|TRBD2
CASSLSGDLAKNIQYF
TGCGCCAGCAGCTTGAGCGGGGACCTAGCCAAAAACATTCAGTACTTC
>TRBV5-6|NA|TRBJ2-6|NA
CASSFRGSGANVLTF
TGTGCCAGCAGCTTTCGGGGCTCTGGGGCCAACGTCCTGACCTTC
>TRBV7-3|NA|TRBJ1-1|NA
CASSLQSGRNTEAFF
TGTGCCAGCAGCCTCCAATCGGGCCGGAACACTGAAGCTTTCTTT
>TRBV28|NA|TRBJ2-7|TRBD2
CASRTSGGGSYEQYF
TGTGCCAGCAGGACTAGCGGGGGGGGCTCCTACGAGCAGTACTTC
>TRBV7-6|once|TRBJ2-1|NA
CASSFGGTGVRSGSSEQFF
TGTGCCAGCAGCTTTGGCGGGACAGGGGTTCGTAGCGGGAGTTCTGAGCAGTTCTTC
>TRBV7-2|NA|TRBJ1-3|NA
CASSPQYSGNTIYF
TGTGCCAGCAGCCCACAGTACTCTGGAAACACCATATATTTT
>TRBV19|NA|TRBJ2-1|NA
CASSIERRDEQFF
TGTGCCAGTAGTATAGAAAGGAGGGATGAGCAGTTCTTC
>TRBV5-1|once|TRBJ2-7|NA
CASSSQGTYEQYF
TGCGCCAGCAGCTCCCAGGGCACCTACGAGCAGTACTTC
>TRBV6-1|NA|TRBJ1-6|TRBD1
CASSEAPRDRANSPLHF
TGTGCCAGCAGTGAAGCTCCCCGGGACAGGGCGAATTCACCCCTCCACTTT
>TRBV7-2|NA|TRBJ1-2|NA
CASSSYVDSNYGYTF
TGTGCCAGCAGCTCTTATGTGGACAGCAACTATGGCTACACCTTC
>TRBV7-2|NA|TRBJ1-2|NA
CASSPRRATNYGYTF
TGTGCCAGCAGCCCACGAAGGGCCACTAACTATGGCTACACCTTC
>TRBV7-8|NA|TRBJ1-1|NA
CASSSEVGNTEAFF
TGTGCCAGCAGCTCCGAAGTGGGGAACACTGAAGCTTTCTTT
>TRBV14|NA|TRBJ2-5|NA
CASSLDRTREETQYF
TGTGCCAGCAGCCTAGACCGGACGAGGGAAGAGACCCAGTACTTC